This T cell receptor beta chain was captured by sequencing in a study of lymphopenia after photon versus proton radiotherapy. Whole-study results and caveats: Only patients who died were analyzed for survival; proton advantage is unproven. After lymphocyte nadir, photon-treated repertoires showed oligoclonal expansion, especially CD8+ Temra. Photon-treated patients lost naive T cells and TCR diversity; proton-treated stayed stable. Larger post-nadir TCR diversity loss correlated inversely with survival in deceased patients.

TCRdb keeps only in-frame clones here, not all; method: immunoSEQ multiplex PCR. The repertoire holds 150,000 to 200,000 clones, with approximately 91% as singletons. V lost 7 bases to trimming and J lost 4 bases, with 11 bases between them. The germline gives CDR1 LGHNA, CDR2 YSLEER. This CDR3 spans 12 amino acids. Concerning this clone: Its antigen is not known.

The sequence came from a man aged 50 to 60 with gastric cancer. Material: peripheral blood, obtained from a patient treated with photon-based radiotherapy. The rearrangement joins TRBV4-3 to TRBJ2-7, with a tentative D call TRBD1 (6 bases). The CDR3 loop reads CASTGQRYEQYF. The CDR3 nucleotides read TGCGCCAGCACCGGACAGCGGTACGAGCAGTACTTC.